A selection of T cell receptor beta chains follows, all from one sample in a study of T-cell reconstitution after alpha-beta-depleted transplantation in children. TCRdb re-called the PCR reads through MiXCR, storing one row per CDR3 protein. The sample lists hundreds of thousands of distinct CDR3 sequences, 10% to 15% occurring once. Material: PBMCs, mostly from graft donor cells, obtained 360 days after TCRalphabeta/CD19-depleted stem cell transplant. Every receptor here comes from a male patient between 5 and 17 years old who had a stem cell transplant for acute myeloid leukemia, so the T cells may come from the graft donor. The CDR3 runs from the conserved cysteine through the conserved F or W. Fields, in order: J gene, D gene, V gene, clone size, CDR3 protein, CDR3 DNA. D genes are given only for firm matches. The size field is filled for only some rows; it gives once, few, many or a size class.

>TRBJ1-6|NA|TRBV28|many
CASGFRGKGSYNSPLHF
TGTGCCAGCGGCTTTCGGGGGAAAGGATCCTATAATTCACCCCTCCACTTT
>TRBJ2-3|NA|TRBV7-8|NA
CASSLGGRFSSTDTQYF
TGTGCCAGCAGCTTAGGGGGCAGATTCTCTAGCACAGATACGCAGTATTTT
>TRBJ2-5|NA|TRBV20-1|many
CSVETQPDVETQYF
TGCAGTGTGGAGACGCAACCCGACGTGGAGACCCAGTACTTC
>TRBJ2-1|TRBD1|TRBV7-6|many
CASSLGRQGVGEQFF
TGTGCCAGCAGCTTAGGCCGACAGGGAGTTGGCGAGCAGTTCTTC
>TRBJ1-2|NA|TRBV18|few
CASPGTNGYTF
TGTGCCAGCCCTGGGACAAATGGCTACACCTTC
>TRBJ2-1|NA|TRBV2|few
CASSDDASSYNEQFF
TGTGCCAGCAGTGATGACGCGAGCTCCTACAATGAGCAGTTCTTC
>TRBJ2-7|TRBD1|TRBV5-1|few
CASSSLGQGIAEQYF
TGCGCCAGCAGCTCCCTGGGACAGGGGATTGCCGAGCAGTACTTC
>TRBJ2-5|TRBD1|TRBV5-1|NA
CASSYRGWETQYF
TGCGCCAGCAGTTACAGGGGTTGGGAGACCCAGTACTTC
>TRBJ2-3|TRBD2|TRBV6-1|few
CASRPAGAADTQYF
TGTGCCAGCAGGCCAGCGGGAGCGGCAGATACGCAGTATTTT
>TRBJ2-3|NA|TRBV5-1|many
CASIVGDTQYF
TGCGCCAGCATCGTAGGGGATACGCAGTATTTT
>TRBJ2-3|TRBD1|TRBV14|few
CASSHRTGATDTQYF
TGTGCCAGCAGCCACAGGACAGGGGCCACAGATACGCAGTATTTT
>TRBJ2-1|TRBD2|TRBV27|NA
CASIDGTSGTYNEQFF
TGTGCCAGCATTGACGGGACTAGCGGCACCTACAATGAGCAGTTCTTC
>TRBJ2-3|NA|TRBV12-3/TRBV12-4|few
CASSRDTSTDTQYF
TGTGCCAGCAGTCGGGACACTAGCACAGATACGCAGTATTTT
>TRBJ2-7|NA|TRBV29-1|few
CSVRLTKNEQYF
TGCAGCGTTCGCCTGACCAAAAACGAGCAGTACTTC
>TRBJ2-1|TRBD2|TRBV9|NA
CASSVGIGLAGVNEQFF
TGTGCCAGCAGCGTAGGGATCGGGCTAGCGGGAGTCAATGAGCAGTTCTTC
>TRBJ2-5|NA|TRBV5-1|NA
CASSLDPYPGETQYF
TGCGCCAGCAGCTTGGACCCCTACCCAGGGGAGACCCAGTACTTC
>TRBJ2-2|TRBD1|TRBV7-6|NA
CASSMTGVPPGELFF
TGTGCCAGCAGCATGACAGGGGTACCCCCAGGGGAGCTGTTTTTT
>TRBJ2-2|TRBD2|TRBV5-1|many
CASSLALAANTGELFF
TGCGCCAGCAGCTTGGCCCTAGCGGCTAACACCGGGGAGCTGTTTTTT
>TRBJ2-1|TRBD2|TRBV27|NA
CASSLTSGSNEQFF
TGTGCCAGCAGTCTTACTAGCGGGAGTAATGAGCAGTTCTTC
>TRBJ2-5|NA|TRBV12-3/TRBV12-4|NA
CASSFHRETQYF
TGTGCCAGCAGTTTTCACCGGGAGACCCAGTACTTC
>TRBJ2-1|TRBD2|TRBV2|few
CASPRGVGYNEQFF
TGTGCCAGCCCCCGGGGGGTCGGTTACAATGAGCAGTTCTTC
>TRBJ2-4|TRBD2|TRBV28|NA
CASSFRWGLAGGPAKNIQYF
TGTGCCAGCAGTTTCCGGTGGGGACTAGCGGGAGGGCCGGCCAAAAACATTCAGTACTTC
>TRBJ2-7|TRBD1|TRBV12-3/TRBV12-4|NA
CASSSRQGPTYEQYF
TGTGCCAGCAGTTCCCGACAGGGTCCCACCTACGAGCAGTACTTC
>TRBJ2-7|TRBD2|TRBV7-6|many
CASSLIAGPPYEQYF
TGTGCCAGCAGCCTAATAGCGGGACCCCCCTACGAGCAGTACTTC
>TRBJ1-1|NA|TRBV20-1|few
CSAILGNTEAFF
TGCAGTGCTATTCTGGGGAACACTGAAGCTTTCTTT
>TRBJ1-1|TRBD1|TRBV14|many
CASSQRRWDRVISTEAFF
TGTGCCAGCAGCCAACGCCGATGGGACAGGGTGATAAGCACTGAAGCTTTCTTT
>TRBJ2-7|NA|TRBV14|few
CASSQSPIDYEQYF
TGTGCCAGCAGCCAATCTCCCATAGACTACGAGCAGTACTTC
>TRBJ2-1|TRBD1|TRBV18|NA
CASSLSGTGSHNEQFF
TGTGCCAGCTCACTCTCCGGGACAGGGTCCCACAATGAGCAGTTCTTC
>TRBJ2-2|NA|TRBV28|NA
CASSFLSLALPNTGELFF
TGTGCCAGCAGTTTTCTAAGTTTAGCCCTTCCGAACACCGGGGAGCTGTTTTTT
>TRBJ2-3|NA|TRBV9|few
CASSVVGPTDTQYF
TGTGCCAGCAGCGTAGTCGGGCCCACAGATACGCAGTATTTT
>TRBJ2-7|TRBD2|TRBV5-5|NA
CASSLTGGLAGNSYEQYF
TGTGCCAGCAGCTTGACGGGGGGACTAGCGGGGAACTCCTACGAGCAGTACTTC
>TRBJ2-3|TRBD2|TRBV11-2|NA
CASRTPRTSGSRTDTQYF
TGTGCCAGCAGAACGCCCCGGACTAGCGGGAGTCGCACAGATACGCAGTATTTT
>TRBJ1-2|NA|TRBV20-1|few
CSAGGGPYGYTF
TGCAGTGCTGGGGGGGGTCCCTATGGCTACACCTTC
>TRBJ2-5|TRBD2|TRBV14|NA
CASSQITSGRRETQYF
TGTGCCAGCAGCCAGATTACTAGCGGGAGACGAGAGACCCAGTACTTC
>TRBJ2-7|NA|TRBV27|many
CASSLEGSYEQYF
TGTGCCAGCAGTTTAGAGGGTTCCTACGAGCAGTACTTC
>TRBJ2-1|NA|TRBV4-2|few
CASSGRYNEQFF
TGTGCCAGCAGCGGCCGCTACAATGAGCAGTTCTTC
>TRBJ2-7|NA|TRBV12-3/TRBV12-4|few
CASSLSQITYEQYF
TGTGCCAGCAGTTTAAGTCAGATCACCTACGAGCAGTACTTC